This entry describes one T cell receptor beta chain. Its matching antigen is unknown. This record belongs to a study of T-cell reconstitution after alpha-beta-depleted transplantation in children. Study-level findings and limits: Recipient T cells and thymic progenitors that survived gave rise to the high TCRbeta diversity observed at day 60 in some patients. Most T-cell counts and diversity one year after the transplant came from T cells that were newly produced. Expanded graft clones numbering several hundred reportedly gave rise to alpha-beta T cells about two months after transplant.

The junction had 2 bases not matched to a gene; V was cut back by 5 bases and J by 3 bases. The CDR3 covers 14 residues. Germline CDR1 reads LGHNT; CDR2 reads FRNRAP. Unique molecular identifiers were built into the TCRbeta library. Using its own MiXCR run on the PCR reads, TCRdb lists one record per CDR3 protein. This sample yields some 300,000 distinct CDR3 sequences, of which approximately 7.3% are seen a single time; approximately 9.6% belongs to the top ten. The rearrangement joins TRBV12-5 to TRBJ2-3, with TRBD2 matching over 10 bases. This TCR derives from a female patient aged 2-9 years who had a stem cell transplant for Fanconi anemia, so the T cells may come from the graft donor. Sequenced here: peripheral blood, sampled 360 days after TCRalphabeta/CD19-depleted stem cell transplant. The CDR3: CASGPGLATDTQYF. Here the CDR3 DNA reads TGTGCTAGTGGTCCGGGACTAGCGACAGATACGCAGTATTTT. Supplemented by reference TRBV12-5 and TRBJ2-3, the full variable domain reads DARVTQTPRHKVTEMGQEVTMRCQPILGHNTVFWYRQTMMQGLELLAYFRNRAPLDDSGMPKDRFSAEMPDATLATLKIQPSEPRDSAVYFCASGPGLATDTQYFGPGTRLTVL.